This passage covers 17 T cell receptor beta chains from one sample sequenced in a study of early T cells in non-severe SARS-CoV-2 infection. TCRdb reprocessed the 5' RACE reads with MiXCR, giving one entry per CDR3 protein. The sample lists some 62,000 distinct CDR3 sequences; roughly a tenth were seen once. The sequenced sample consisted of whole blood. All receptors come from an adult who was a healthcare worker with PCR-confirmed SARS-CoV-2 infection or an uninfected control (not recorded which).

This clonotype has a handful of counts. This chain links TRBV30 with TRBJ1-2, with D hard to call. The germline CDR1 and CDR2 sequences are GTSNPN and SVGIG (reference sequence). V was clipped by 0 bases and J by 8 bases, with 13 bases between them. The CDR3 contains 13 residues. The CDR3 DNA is TGTGCCTGGAGTGTACTGGTAGTGGAGGGCTACACCTTC. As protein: CAWSVLVVEGYTF.

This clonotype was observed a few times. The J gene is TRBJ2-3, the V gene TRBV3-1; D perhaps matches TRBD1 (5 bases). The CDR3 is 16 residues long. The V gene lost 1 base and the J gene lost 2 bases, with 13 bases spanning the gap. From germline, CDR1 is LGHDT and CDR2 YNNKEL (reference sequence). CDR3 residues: CASSQVGAGVTDTQYF. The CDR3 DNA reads TGTGCCAGCAGCCAAGTTGGGGCAGGTGTCACAGATACGCAGTATTTT.

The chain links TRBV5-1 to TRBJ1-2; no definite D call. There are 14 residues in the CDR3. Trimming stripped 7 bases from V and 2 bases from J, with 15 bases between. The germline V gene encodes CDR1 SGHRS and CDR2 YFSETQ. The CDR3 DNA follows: TGCGCCAGCGGACCCACTACAGCAAACTATGGCTACACCTTC. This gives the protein CASGPTTANYGYTF. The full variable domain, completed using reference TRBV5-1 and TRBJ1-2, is KAGVTQTPRYLIKTRGQQVTLSCSPISGHRSVSWYQQTPGQGLQFLFEYFSETQRNKGNFPGRFSGRQFSNSRSEMNVSTLELGDSALYLCASGPTTANYGYTFGSGTRLTVV.

The CDR3 DNA reads as TGTGCCAGCAGCTCCAGCGGGGGGGCCCACAATGAGCAGTTCTTC. Translation: CASSSSGGAHNEQFF. The chain is built from TRBV7-3 and TRBJ2-1; 10 bases are shared with TRBD2. The germline gives CDR1 SGHTA, CDR2 FQGTGA. The CDR3 spans 15 residues. V shed 4 bases and J 5 bases; nucleotides not matched to a gene: 5.

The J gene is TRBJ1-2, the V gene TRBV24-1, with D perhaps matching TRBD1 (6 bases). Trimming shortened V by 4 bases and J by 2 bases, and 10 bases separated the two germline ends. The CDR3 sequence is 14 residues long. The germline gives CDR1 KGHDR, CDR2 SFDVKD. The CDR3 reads CATSEYGQNYGYTF. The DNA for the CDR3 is TGTGCCACCAGTGAGTATGGACAGAACTATGGCTACACCTTC.

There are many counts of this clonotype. The CDR3 is CASSLSLRRDRGNTGELFF. For the CDR3, the DNA is TGTGCCAGCAGTTTATCGTTAAGGAGGGACAGGGGGAACACCGGGGAGCTGTTTTTT. The chain combines TRBV27 with TRBJ2-2, with 10 bases lining up with TRBD1. Germline CDR1 reads MNHEY; CDR2 reads SMNVEV (reference sequence). The CDR3 runs 19 residues. The V segment lost 0 bases and the J segment 1 base; nucleotides outside the gene matches: 8.

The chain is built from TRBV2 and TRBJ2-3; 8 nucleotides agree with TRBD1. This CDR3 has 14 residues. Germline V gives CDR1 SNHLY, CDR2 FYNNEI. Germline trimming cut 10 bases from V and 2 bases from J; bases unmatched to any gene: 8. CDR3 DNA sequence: TGTGCCATCACTGCAGGGGGCGACACAGATACGCAGTATTTT. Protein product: CAITAGGDTDTQYF. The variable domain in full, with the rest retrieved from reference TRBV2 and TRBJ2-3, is EPEVTQTPSHQVTQMGQEVILRCVPISNHLYFYWYRQILGQKVEFLVSFYNNEISEKSEIFDDQFSVERPDGSNFTLKIRSTKLEDSAMYFCAITAGGDTDTQYFGPGTRLTVL.

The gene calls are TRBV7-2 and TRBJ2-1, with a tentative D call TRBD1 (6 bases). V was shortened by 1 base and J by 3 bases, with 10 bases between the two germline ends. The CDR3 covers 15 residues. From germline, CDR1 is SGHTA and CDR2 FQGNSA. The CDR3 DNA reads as TGTGCCAGCAGCTTAGAGTGGGGGCGCTACAATGAGCAGTTCTTC. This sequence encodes CASSLEWGRYNEQFF.

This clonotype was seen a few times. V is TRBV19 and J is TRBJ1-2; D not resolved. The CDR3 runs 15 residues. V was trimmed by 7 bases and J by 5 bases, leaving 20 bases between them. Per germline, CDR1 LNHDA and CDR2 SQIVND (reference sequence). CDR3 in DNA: TGTGCCAGTACCACCCGTTCGGGCGCTGTGTATGGCTACACCTTC. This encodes CASTTRSGAVYGYTF. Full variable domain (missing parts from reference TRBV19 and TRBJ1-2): DGGITQSPKYLFRKEGQNVTLSCEQNLNHDAMYWYRQDPGQGLRLIYYSQIVNDFQKGDIAEGYSVSREKKESFPLTVTSAQKNPTAFYLCASTTRSGAVYGYTFGSGTRLTVV.

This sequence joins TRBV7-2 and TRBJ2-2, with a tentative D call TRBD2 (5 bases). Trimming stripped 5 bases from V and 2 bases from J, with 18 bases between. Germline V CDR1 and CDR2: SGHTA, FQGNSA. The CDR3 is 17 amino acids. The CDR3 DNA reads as TGTGCCAGCAGCACACCATCAGGACTGAAAAACACCGGGGAGCTGTTTTTT. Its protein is CASSTPSGLKNTGELFF. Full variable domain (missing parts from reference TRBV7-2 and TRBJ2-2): GAGVSQSPSNKVTEKGKDVELRCDPISGHTALYWYRQSLGQGLEFLIYFQGNSAPDKSGLPSDRFSAERTGGSVSTLTIQRTQQEDSAVYLCASSTPSGLKNTGELFFGEGSRLTVL.

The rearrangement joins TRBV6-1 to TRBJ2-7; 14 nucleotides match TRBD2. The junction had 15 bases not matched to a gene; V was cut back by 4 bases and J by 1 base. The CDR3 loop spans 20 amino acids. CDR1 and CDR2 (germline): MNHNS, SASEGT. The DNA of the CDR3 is TGTGCCAGCAGTGCTTTGAAGGGACTAGCGGGGGCCCTCTATTCCTACGAGCAGTACGTC. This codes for CASSALKGLAGALYSYEQYV.

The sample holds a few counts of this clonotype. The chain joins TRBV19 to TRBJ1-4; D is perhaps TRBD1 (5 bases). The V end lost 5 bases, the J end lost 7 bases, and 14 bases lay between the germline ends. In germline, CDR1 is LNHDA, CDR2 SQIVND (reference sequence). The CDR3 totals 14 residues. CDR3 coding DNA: TGTGCCAGTAGTTACGCAAACGGGGGTGAAAAACTGTTTTTT. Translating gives CASSYANGGEKLFF.

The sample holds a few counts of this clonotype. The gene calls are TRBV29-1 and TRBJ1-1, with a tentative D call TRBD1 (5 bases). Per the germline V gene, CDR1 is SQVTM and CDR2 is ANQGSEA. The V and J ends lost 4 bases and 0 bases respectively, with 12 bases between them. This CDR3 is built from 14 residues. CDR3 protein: CSVAAGLLNTEAFF. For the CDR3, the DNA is TGCAGCGTTGCGGCAGGGTTGTTGAACACTGAAGCTTTCTTT.

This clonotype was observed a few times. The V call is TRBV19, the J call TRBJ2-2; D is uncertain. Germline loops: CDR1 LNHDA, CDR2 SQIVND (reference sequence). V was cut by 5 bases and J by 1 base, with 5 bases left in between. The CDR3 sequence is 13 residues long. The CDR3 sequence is CASSSQNTGELFF. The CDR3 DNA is TGTGCCAGTAGTTCACAGAACACCGGGGAGCTGTTTTTT.

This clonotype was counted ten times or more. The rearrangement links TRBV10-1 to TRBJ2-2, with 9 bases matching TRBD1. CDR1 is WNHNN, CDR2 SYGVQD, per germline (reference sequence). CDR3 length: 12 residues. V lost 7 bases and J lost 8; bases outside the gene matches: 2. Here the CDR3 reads CASNRGPGELFF. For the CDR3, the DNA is TGCGCCAGCAACAGGGGGCCTGGGGAGCTGTTTTTT.

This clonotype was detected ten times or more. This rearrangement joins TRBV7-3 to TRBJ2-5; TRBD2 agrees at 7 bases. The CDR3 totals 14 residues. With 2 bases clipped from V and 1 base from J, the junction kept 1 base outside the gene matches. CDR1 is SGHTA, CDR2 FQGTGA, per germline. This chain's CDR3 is CASSLGGGQETQYF. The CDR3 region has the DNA TGTGCCAGCAGCTTAGGCGGGGGCCAAGAGACCCAGTACTTC.

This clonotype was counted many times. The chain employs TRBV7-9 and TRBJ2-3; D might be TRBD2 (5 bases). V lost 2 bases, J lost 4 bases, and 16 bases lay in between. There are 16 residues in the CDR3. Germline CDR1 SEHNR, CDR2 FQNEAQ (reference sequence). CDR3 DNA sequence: TGTGCCAGCAGCTTAACAGCGGACCCTGGGGCAGATACGCAGTATTTT. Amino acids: CASSLTADPGADTQYF. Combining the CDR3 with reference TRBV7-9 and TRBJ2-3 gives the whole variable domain DTGVSQNPRHKITKRGQNVTFRCDPISEHNRLYWYRQTLGQGPEFLTYFQNEAQLEKSRLLSDRFSAERPKGSFSTLEIQRTEQGDSAMYLCASSLTADPGADTQYFGPGTRLTVL.